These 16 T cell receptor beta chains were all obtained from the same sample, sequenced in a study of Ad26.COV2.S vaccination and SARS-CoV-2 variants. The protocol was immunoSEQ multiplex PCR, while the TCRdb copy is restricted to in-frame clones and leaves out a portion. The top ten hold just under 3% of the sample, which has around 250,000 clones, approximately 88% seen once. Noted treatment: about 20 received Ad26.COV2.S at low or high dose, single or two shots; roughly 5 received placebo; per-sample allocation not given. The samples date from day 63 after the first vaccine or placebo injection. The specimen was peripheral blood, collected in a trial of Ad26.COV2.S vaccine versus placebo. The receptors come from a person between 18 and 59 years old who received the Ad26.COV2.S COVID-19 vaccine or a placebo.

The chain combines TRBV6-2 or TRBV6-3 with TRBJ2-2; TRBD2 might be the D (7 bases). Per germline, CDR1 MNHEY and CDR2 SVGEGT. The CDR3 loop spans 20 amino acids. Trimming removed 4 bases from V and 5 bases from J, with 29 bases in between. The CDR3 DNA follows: TGTGCCAGCAGTTGGGAGGGGGGCCTACGTACTAGCGACTCAACCGGGGAGCTGTTTTTT. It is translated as CASSWEGGLRTSDSTGELFF.

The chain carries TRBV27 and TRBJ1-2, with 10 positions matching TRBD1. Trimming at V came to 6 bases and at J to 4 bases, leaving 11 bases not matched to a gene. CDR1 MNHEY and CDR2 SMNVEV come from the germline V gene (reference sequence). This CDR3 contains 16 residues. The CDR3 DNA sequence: TGTGCCAGCAGCCCGGGACAGGGGTTTCTTTCCTATGGCTACACCTTC. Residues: CASSPGQGFLSYGYTF.

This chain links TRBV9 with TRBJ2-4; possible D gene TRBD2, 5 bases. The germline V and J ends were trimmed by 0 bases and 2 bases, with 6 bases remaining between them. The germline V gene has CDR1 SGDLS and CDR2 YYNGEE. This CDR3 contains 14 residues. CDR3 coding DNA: TGTGCCAGCAGCGTAGGAGGGCCCAAAAACATTCAGTACTTC. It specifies CASSVGGPKNIQYF. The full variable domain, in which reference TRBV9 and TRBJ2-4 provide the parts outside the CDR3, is DSGVTQTPKHLITATGQRVTLRCSPRSGDLSVYWYQQSLDQGLQFLIQYYNGEERAKGNILERFSAQQFPDLHSELNLSSLELGDSALYFCASSVGGPKNIQYFGAGTRLSVL.

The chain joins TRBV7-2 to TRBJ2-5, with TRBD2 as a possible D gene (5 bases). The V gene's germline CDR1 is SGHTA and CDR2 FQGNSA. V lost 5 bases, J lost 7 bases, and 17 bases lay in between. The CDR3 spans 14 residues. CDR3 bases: TGTGCCAGCAGCCCTCAGTCGACCCGGGGGACCCAGTACTTC. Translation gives CASSPQSTRGTQYF.

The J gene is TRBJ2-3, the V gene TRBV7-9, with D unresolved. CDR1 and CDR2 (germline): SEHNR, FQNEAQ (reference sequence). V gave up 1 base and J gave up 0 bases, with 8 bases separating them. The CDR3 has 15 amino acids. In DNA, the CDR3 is TGTGCCAGCAGCTTAGGGAGAACTAGCACAGATACGCAGTATTTT. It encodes CASSLGRTSTDTQYF.

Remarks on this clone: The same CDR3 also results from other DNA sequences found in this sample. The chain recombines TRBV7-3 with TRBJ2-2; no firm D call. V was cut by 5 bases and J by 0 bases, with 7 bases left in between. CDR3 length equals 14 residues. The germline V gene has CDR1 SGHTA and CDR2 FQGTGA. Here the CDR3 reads CASSPGSNTGELFF. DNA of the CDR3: TGTGCCAGCAGCCCGGGTTCGAACACCGGGGAGCTGTTTTTT.

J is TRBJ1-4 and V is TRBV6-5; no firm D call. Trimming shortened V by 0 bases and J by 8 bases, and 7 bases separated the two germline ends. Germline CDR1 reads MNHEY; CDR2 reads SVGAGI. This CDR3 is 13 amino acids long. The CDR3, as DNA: TGTGCCAGCAGTTACTCAGGGCGGGAAAAACTGTTTTTT. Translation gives CASSYSGREKLFF.

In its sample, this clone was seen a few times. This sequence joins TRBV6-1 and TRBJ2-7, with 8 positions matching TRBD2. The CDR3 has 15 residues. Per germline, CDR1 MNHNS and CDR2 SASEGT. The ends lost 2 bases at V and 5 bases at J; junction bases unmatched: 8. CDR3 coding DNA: TGTGCCAGCAGTGAAACGGCGGGGGGCATCAACGAGCAGTACTTC. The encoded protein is CASSETAGGINEQYF.

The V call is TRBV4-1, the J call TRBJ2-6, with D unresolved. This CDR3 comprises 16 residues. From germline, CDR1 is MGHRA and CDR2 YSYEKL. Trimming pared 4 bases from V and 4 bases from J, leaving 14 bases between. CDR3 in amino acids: CASSPRYSEGANVLTF. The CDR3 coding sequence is TGCGCCAGCAGCCCCCGGTATTCCGAGGGGGCCAACGTCCTGACTTTC.

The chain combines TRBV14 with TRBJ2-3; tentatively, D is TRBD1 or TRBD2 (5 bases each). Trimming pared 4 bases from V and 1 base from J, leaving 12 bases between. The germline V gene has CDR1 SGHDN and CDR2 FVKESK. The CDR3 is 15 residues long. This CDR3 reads CASSPQRGRTDTQYF. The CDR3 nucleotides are TGTGCCAGCAGCCCCCAACGGGGACGCACAGATACGCAGTATTTT. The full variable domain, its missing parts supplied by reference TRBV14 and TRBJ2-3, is EAGVTQFPSHSVIEKGQTVTLRCDPISGHDNLYWYRRVMGKEIKFLLHFVKESKQDESGMPNNRFLAERTGGTYSTLKVQPAELEDSGVYFCASSPQRGRTDTQYFGPGTRLTVL.

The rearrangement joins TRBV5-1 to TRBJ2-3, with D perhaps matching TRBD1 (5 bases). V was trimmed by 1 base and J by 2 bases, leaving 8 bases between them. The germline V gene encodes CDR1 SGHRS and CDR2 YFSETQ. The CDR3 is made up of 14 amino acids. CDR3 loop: CASSLKGYTDTQYF. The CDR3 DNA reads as TGCGCCAGCAGCTTGAAGGGGTACACAGATACGCAGTATTTT.

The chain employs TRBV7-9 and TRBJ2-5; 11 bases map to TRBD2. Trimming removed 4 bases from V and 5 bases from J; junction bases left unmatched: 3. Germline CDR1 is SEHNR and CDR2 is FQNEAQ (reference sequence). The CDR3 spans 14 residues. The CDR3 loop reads CASSSLAGGETQYF. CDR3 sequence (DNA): TGTGCCAGCAGCTCTTTAGCGGGAGGGGAGACCCAGTACTTC. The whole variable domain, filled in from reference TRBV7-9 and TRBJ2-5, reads DTGVSQNPRHKITKRGQNVTFRCDPISEHNRLYWYRQTLGQGPEFLTYFQNEAQLEKSRLLSDRFSAERPKGSFSTLEIQRTEQGDSAMYLCASSSLAGGETQYFGPGTRLLVL.

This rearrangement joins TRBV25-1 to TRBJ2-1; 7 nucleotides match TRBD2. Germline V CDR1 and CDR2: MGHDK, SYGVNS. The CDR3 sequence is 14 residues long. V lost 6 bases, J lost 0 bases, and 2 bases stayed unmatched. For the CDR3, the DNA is TGTGCCAGCAGCCTAGCGGCCTCCTACAATGAGCAGTTCTTC. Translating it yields CASSLAASYNEQFF.

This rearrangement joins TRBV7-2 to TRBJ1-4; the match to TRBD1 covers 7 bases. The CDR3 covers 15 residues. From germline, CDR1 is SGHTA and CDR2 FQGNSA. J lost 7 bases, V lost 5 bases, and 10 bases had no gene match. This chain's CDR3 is CASSPQTGSGEKLFF. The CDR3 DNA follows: TGTGCCAGCAGCCCCCAGACAGGGTCAGGTGAAAAACTGTTTTTT.

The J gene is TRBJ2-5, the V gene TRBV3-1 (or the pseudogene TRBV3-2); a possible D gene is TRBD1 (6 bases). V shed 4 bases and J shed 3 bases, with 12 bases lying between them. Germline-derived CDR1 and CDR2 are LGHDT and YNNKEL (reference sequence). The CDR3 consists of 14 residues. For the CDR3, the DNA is TGTGCCAGCAGCCGCTGGGACACGGAAGAGACCCAGTACTTC. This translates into CASSRWDTEETQYF.

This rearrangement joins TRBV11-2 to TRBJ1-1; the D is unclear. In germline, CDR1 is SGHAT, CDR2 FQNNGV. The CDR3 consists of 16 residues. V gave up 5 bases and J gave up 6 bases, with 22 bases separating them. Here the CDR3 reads CASSPIGRLNVPEAFF. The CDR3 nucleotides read TGTGCCAGCAGCCCAATCGGGCGGCTGAACGTCCCTGAAGCTTTCTTT.